The 17 T cell receptor beta chains presented below share a single source sample, sequenced in a study of blood T cell repertoires in COVID-19 (dated by TCRdb to 2020 to 2022). To prepare the library, the immunoSEQ multiplex PCR assay was applied. Entries here come from immuneACCESS through TCRdb and include only in-frame sequences with V and J called. Some clones fail to appear in such tables; in the studies checked, an unresolved V gene covers under half of the shortfall, and the cause of the remainder is unknown. The sample includes approximately 350,000 clones, with around 87% observed a single time. Around 6% of the sample is held by the ten biggest clonotypes. The sample was peripheral blood. The receptors originated from a woman in her 50s with COVID-19, enrolled during active disease.

The chain has TRBV7-2 and TRBJ1-5; tentatively, D is TRBD1 (6 bases). The CDR3 length is 15 residues. Germline CDR1 is SGHTA and CDR2 is FQGNSA. Trimming took off 4 bases at V and 4 bases at J, with 14 bases between the two ends. CDR3 coding DNA: TGTGCCAGCAGCTCCCAGGACAGTTTTAATCAGCCCCAGCATTTT. Its translation is CASSSQDSFNQPQHF.

V is TRBV7-6 and J is TRBJ1-5, with TRBD1 matching over 7 bases. With V trimmed by 0 bases and J by 1 base, 6 bases remained unmatched. Per the germline V gene, CDR1 is SGHVS and CDR2 is FNYEAQ. This CDR3 is built from 17 residues. CDR3 loop: CASSLAPRQGSNQPQHF. The CDR3 nucleotides read TGTGCCAGCAGCTTAGCGCCCAGACAGGGAAGCAATCAGCCCCAGCATTTT.

The V gene is TRBV18, the J gene TRBJ1-1, with TRBD1 matching over 11 bases. Germline CDR1 and CDR2: KGHSH and LQKENI. This CDR3 spans 15 amino acids. J lost 0 bases, V lost 4 bases, and 1 base had no gene match. The CDR3 DNA reads as TGTGCCAGCTCACAGGGACAGGGGGTGAACACTGAAGCTTTCTTT. Amino acid sequence: CASSQGQGVNTEAFF.

The chain recombines TRBV18 with TRBJ1-4, with D possibly TRBD1 on 6 matching bases. CDR1 and CDR2 from the germline V gene are KGHSH and LQKENI. The CDR3 length is 13 residues. V lost 8 bases and J 2 bases, leaving 9 bases between the germline ends. Here the CDR3 DNA reads TGTGCCAGCACAAGGGGGACTAATGAAAAACTGTTTTTT. Protein sequence: CASTRGTNEKLFF.

V usage is TRBV3-1 (or the pseudogene TRBV3-2) and J usage is TRBJ1-1; D gene unclear. V was pared by 0 bases and J by 3 bases, with 14 bases between. This CDR3 is built from 16 residues. From germline, CDR1 is LGHDT and CDR2 YNNKEL (reference sequence). CDR3 sequence: CASSQDGSGWDTEAFF. The CDR3 DNA sequence: TGTGCCAGCAGCCAAGATGGCTCGGGTTGGGACACTGAAGCTTTCTTT.

This sequence joins TRBV6-5 and TRBJ2-7, with 10 bases that match TRBD1. V shed 6 bases and J 3 bases; nucleotides not matched to a gene: 5. Looked up from germline, CDR1 is MNHEY and CDR2 is SVGAGI. The CDR3 contains 14 residues. Here the CDR3 reads CASSSGQGSYEQYF. CDR3 sequence (DNA): TGTGCCAGCAGCTCGGGACAGGGGAGCTACGAGCAGTACTTC.

The V call is TRBV2, the J call TRBJ2-4; TRBD2 might be the D (6 bases). V was clipped by 5 bases and J by 9 bases, with 17 bases between them. Germline values: CDR1 SNHLY, CDR2 FYNNEI. The CDR3 runs to 14 residues. CDR3 protein: CASSNGGTGPIQYF. DNA of the CDR3: TGTGCCAGCAGTAATGGGGGGACGGGTCCCATTCAGTACTTC.

The rearrangement links TRBV5-1 to TRBJ2-5, with 8 bases lining up with TRBD2. The CDR3 covers 13 residues. Germline V CDR1 and CDR2: SGHRS, YFSETQ. The ends lost 6 bases at V and 5 bases at J; junction bases unmatched: 6. Written as DNA, the CDR3 is TGCGCCAGCACCCGCGGGGGGCGGGAGACCCAGTACTTC. It codes for CASTRGGRETQYF.

V and J are TRBV5-4 and TRBJ1-2, with 9 bases matching TRBD1. The CDR3 consists of 15 residues. The V gene's germline CDR1 is SGHNT and CDR2 YYREEE (reference sequence). J was trimmed by 1 base and V by 3 bases; bases with no gene match: 4. DNA of the CDR3: TGTGCCAGCAGCTCCGGGACAGGGCTTAACTATGGCTACACCTTC. Amino acid sequence: CASSSGTGLNYGYTF.

Only one count was recorded for this clone. This chain links TRBV29-1 with TRBJ2-1, with TRBD2 matching over 7 bases. After removal of 0 bases from V and 2 bases from J, the junction contained 7 bases not matched to a gene. This CDR3 has 16 residues. Germline V gene data show CDR1 as SQVTM and CDR2 as ANQGSEA. CDR3 bases: TGCAGCGTTGAAGATCTACGACTAGCAGCCTACAATGAGCAGTTCTTC. Protein: CSVEDLRLAAYNEQFF.

The V and J genes are TRBV4-1 and TRBJ1-2; no definite D call. The V end lost 1 base, the J end lost 5 bases, and 17 bases lay between the germline ends. There are 16 residues in the CDR3. Germline V lookup: CDR1 MGHRA, CDR2 YSYEKL. The DNA for the CDR3 is TGCGCCAGCAGCCAAGTTGGGCCGACACGGGAGTATGGCTACACCTTC. Its protein is CASSQVGPTREYGYTF.

The V call is TRBV9, the J call TRBJ2-2; D perhaps matches TRBD2 (7 bases). Germline values: CDR1 SGDLS, CDR2 YYNGEE. CDR3 size: 15 residues. V dropped 4 bases and J dropped 5 bases, with 15 bases sitting between them. In nucleotides, the CDR3 is TGTGCCAGCAGCTTCGGGGGGCCTACAACCGGGGAGCTGTTTTTT. Its translation: CASSFGGPTTGELFF.

The gene calls are TRBV9 and TRBJ2-2; 7 positions match TRBD1. This CDR3 spans 15 amino acids. Germline V CDR1 and CDR2: SGDLS, YYNGEE. The junction had 4 bases not matched to a gene; V was cut back by 0 bases and J by 5 bases. CDR3 in DNA: TGTGCCAGCAGCGTAGACCCAGGGGGAACCGGGGAGCTGTTTTTT. As protein: CASSVDPGGTGELFF.

This chain links TRBV29-1 with TRBJ2-2; tentative D call: TRBD1 (6 bases). The CDR3 loop spans 17 amino acids. V gave up 7 bases and J gave up 0 bases, with 21 bases separating them. Germline values: CDR1 SQVTM, CDR2 ANQGSEA. CDR3 DNA sequence: TGCAGCGCCCGGTCGAGGTTAGGGGGACCGAACACCGGGGAGCTGTTTTTT. This encodes CSARSRLGGPNTGELFF.

The count of this clone is one. J is TRBJ1-1 and V is TRBV27, with 8 bases that match TRBD1. Germline V gene sequence: CDR1 MNHEY, CDR2 SMNVEV (reference sequence). The CDR3 contains 14 residues. Trimming cost V 6 bases and J 5 bases; bases outside gene matches: 8. Here the CDR3 DNA reads TGTGCCAGCAGCAACAGACAGGGGAGAACTGAAGCTTTCTTT. Translated, it gives CASSNRQGRTEAFF.

The chain joins TRBV18 to TRBJ2-6, with D hard to call. Germline-derived CDR1 and CDR2 are KGHSH and LQKENI. Trimming shortened V by 1 base and J by 0 bases, and 13 bases separated the two germline ends. CDR3 length: 18 amino acids. This CDR3 reads CASSPRRGGSSGANVLTF. The DNA for the CDR3 is TGTGCCAGCTCACCACGCAGAGGCGGTTCCTCTGGGGCCAACGTCCTGACTTTC.

The V call is TRBV6-5, the J call TRBJ1-2, with D possibly being TRBD1 (6 bases). This CDR3 is 14 amino acids long. Per germline, CDR1 MNHEY and CDR2 SVGAGI. Trimming removed 2 bases from V and 8 bases from J, with 15 bases in between. The chain's CDR3 is CASSYVAGVRGYTF. Written as DNA, the CDR3 is TGTGCCAGCAGTTACGTGGCAGGGGTTAGAGGCTACACCTTC.